These 22 T cell receptor beta chains were sequenced from one sample in a study of CD8+ T cells in alopecia areata. RNA was isolated and reverse transcribed to cDNA, the sequencing template. This table comes from immunoSEQ multiplex PCR, and its TCRdb copy is limited to in-frame clones, with some not included. The data show about 150,000 clones, 75% to 90% seen once. The source was CD8+ T cells sorted from blood, collected at week 0. The receptors were gathered from a human donor with alopecia areata.

A single count supports this clone. This chain links TRBV2 with TRBJ2-7; 12 nucleotides agree with TRBD1. With 6 bases clipped from V and 7 bases from J, the junction kept 7 bases outside the gene matches. The CDR3 loop spans 14 amino acids. Looked up from germline, CDR1 is SNHLY and CDR2 is FYNNEI. In nucleotides, the CDR3 is TGTGCCAGCAGCCCGGGACAGGGGGCGCTTGAGCAGTACTTC. The encoded protein is CASSPGQGALEQYF.

This chain links TRBV11-2 with TRBJ1-1; a weak D match, TRBD1 (5 bases). The V end was cut by 1 base, the J end by 5 bases, with 17 bases between. This CDR3 is built from 16 residues. Germline assignment: CDR1 SGHAT and CDR2 FQNNGV. The CDR3, as DNA: TGTGCCAGCAGCTTAGGCAGGGAGTCCGGGTTTACTGAAGCTTTCTTT. It is translated as CASSLGRESGFTEAFF.

The chain combines TRBV27 with TRBJ2-7; 10 nucleotides agree with TRBD2. The CDR3 totals 17 residues. In germline, CDR1 is MNHEY, CDR2 SMNVEV (reference sequence). V lost 5 bases and J lost 4; bases outside the gene matches: 14. CDR3 sequence (DNA): TGTGCCAGCAGTCACCTAGCGGGGGCGTCGGTCGGGTACGAGCAGTACTTC. This gives the protein CASSHLAGASVGYEQYF.

V gene TRBV7-2 combines with J gene TRBJ2-7; maybe TRBD1 (5 bases). Germline CDR1 and CDR2: SGHTA and FQGNSA. The V end lost 5 bases, the J end lost 4 bases, and 15 bases lay between the germline ends. The length of the CDR3 is 14 residues. CDR3 DNA: TGTGCCAGCAGCCCCTCCCAGGGCTCATACGAGCAGTACTTC. This gives the protein CASSPSQGSYEQYF.

CDR3 nucleotide sequence: TGCAGCGTTGAAGATCCCCCAGGGTCTTCCCAAGAGACCCAGTACTTC. This encodes CSVEDPPGSSQETQYF. The chain employs TRBV29-1 and TRBJ2-5; perhaps TRBD1 as D (5 bases). CDR3 size: 16 residues. Trimming left V 0 bases short and J 1 base short, with 15 bases between. Germline CDR1 and CDR2: SQVTM and ANQGSEA.

The chain is built from TRBV7-6 and TRBJ2-5, with a weak D call TRBD2 (6 bases). V lost 3 bases to trimming and J lost 0 bases, with 11 bases between them. Germline V gene data show CDR1 as SGHVS and CDR2 as FNYEAQ. The CDR3 length is 15 residues. The CDR3 coding sequence is TGTGCCAGCAGCTTCGGCGCGGGGAACCAAGAGACCCAGTACTTC. Amino acid sequence: CASSFGAGNQETQYF.

V usage is TRBV5-6 and J usage is TRBJ2-7; 10 bases agree with TRBD1. There are 14 residues in the CDR3. Germline-derived CDR1 and CDR2 are SGHDT and YYEEEE. The junction had 3 bases not matched to a gene; V was cut back by 0 bases and J by 6 bases. The CDR3 spells CASSLGQGASEQYF. In DNA form, the CDR3 reads TGTGCCAGCAGCTTGGGACAGGGGGCGAGCGAGCAGTACTTC.

As DNA, the CDR3 is TGTGCCAGCAGCCCAGAGGGGGCCGGGAAGACCCAGTACTTC. Translated, it gives CASSPEGAGKTQYF. The chain links TRBV7-9 to TRBJ2-5, with TRBD1 matching over 7 bases. Trimming cost V 5 bases and J 6 bases; bases outside gene matches: 9. The CDR3 contains 14 residues. Germline CDR1 SEHNR, CDR2 FQNEAQ (reference sequence).

The J gene is TRBJ2-2, the V gene TRBV10-2; D is possibly TRBD1 or TRBD2 (5 bases each). The CDR3 is made up of 13 amino acids. Per the germline V gene, CDR1 is WSHSY and CDR2 is SAAADI. V shed 4 bases and J shed 6 bases, with 9 bases lying between them. The CDR3 DNA reads as TGCGCCAGCAGTGGCAGGGACGCCGGGGAGCTGTTTTTT. This sequence encodes CASSGRDAGELFF.

This sequence joins TRBV29-1 and TRBJ2-5; the D is unclear. V was trimmed by 0 bases and J by 5 bases, leaving 13 bases between them. CDR3 length equals 14 residues. Germline-derived CDR1 and CDR2 are SQVTM and ANQGSEA. This chain's CDR3 is CSVEDSDRRETQYF. The CDR3 DNA sequence: TGCAGCGTTGAAGATTCGGACCGACGGGAGACCCAGTACTTC.

This clone turned up a few times. This chain joins TRBV9 and TRBJ2-3; a weak D match, TRBD1 (6 bases). The CDR3 loop spans 15 amino acids. V was shortened by 3 bases and J by 5 bases, with 16 bases between the two germline ends. Germline CDR1 SGDLS, CDR2 YYNGEE. The CDR3 spells CASSEEGDLGDTQYF. CDR3 coding DNA: TGTGCCAGCAGCGAAGAGGGGGATTTGGGAGATACGCAGTATTTT.

The V gene is TRBV30, the J gene TRBJ2-3; D may be TRBD1 (6 bases). The CDR3 is 13 amino acids. CDR1 GTSNPN and CDR2 SVGIG come from the germline V gene (reference sequence). Deletions cut 3 bases from V and 5 bases from J, with 12 bases between. This CDR3 reads CAWSDLQGDTQYF. The CDR3 bases are TGTGCCTGGAGCGACCTACAGGGAGATACGCAGTATTTT.

The chain combines TRBV5-8 with TRBJ1-5; D remains ambiguous. The CDR3 contains 18 residues. Germline CDR1 SGHTS, CDR2 YDEGEE. V gave up 0 bases and J gave up 0 bases, with 16 bases separating them. The CDR3 DNA is TGTGCCAGCAGCTTGGTAGCTCAGGACTACCTTAGCAATCAGCCCCAGCATTTT. As protein: CASSLVAQDYLSNQPQHF.

This clone was counted a single time. This CDR3 reads CASSPTGTSTDTQYF. DNA of the CDR3: TGTGCCAGCAGCCCAACCGGGACTAGCACAGATACGCAGTATTTT. The genes are TRBV7-6 and TRBJ2-3, with D possibly being TRBD2 (6 bases). The CDR3 is 15 amino acids. Per germline, CDR1 SGHVS and CDR2 FNYEAQ. Trimming pared 5 bases from V and 0 bases from J, leaving 12 bases between.

The count of this clone is one. The chain links TRBV27 to TRBJ2-2, with D maybe TRBD1 (6 bases). The CDR3 loop spans 16 amino acids. V was clipped by 0 bases and J by 7 bases, with 15 bases between them. Germline V gene data show CDR1 as MNHEY and CDR2 as SMNVEV (reference sequence). The CDR3 region has the DNA TGTGCCAGCAGTTTATCGAGGACAGATTTAATCGGGGAGCTGTTTTTT. Translated: CASSLSRTDLIGELFF.

This rearrangement joins TRBV6-1 to TRBJ1-1; D gene ambiguous. The germline V and J ends were trimmed by 0 bases and 5 bases, with 10 bases remaining between them. The CDR3 runs to 14 residues. Germline V gene lookup returns CDR1 MNHNS and CDR2 SASEGT. DNA of the CDR3: TGTGCCAGCAGTGAAGCGGTCCCACCTACTGAAGCTTTCTTT. It encodes CASSEAVPPTEAFF.

The rearrangement links TRBV5-6 to TRBJ2-3; D uncertain. CDR3 length: 12 amino acids. Per the germline V gene, CDR1 is SGHDT and CDR2 is YYEEEE. V lost 4 bases and J 4 bases, leaving 7 bases between the germline ends. Written as DNA, the CDR3 is TGTGCCAGCAGCCCCCCCGCAGATACGCAGTATTTT. The encoded protein is CASSPPADTQYF. The whole variable domain, remainder taken from reference TRBV5-6 and TRBJ2-3, is DAGVTQSPTHLIKTRGQQVTLRCSPKSGHDTVSWYQQALGQGPQFIFQYYEEEERQRGNFPDRFSGHQFPNYSSELNVNALLLGDSALYLCASSPPADTQYFGPGTRLTVL.

The V and J genes are TRBV7-9 and TRBJ2-7; possible D gene TRBD1, 5 bases. Germline V gene data show CDR1 as SEHNR and CDR2 as FQNEAQ (reference sequence). V shed 4 bases and J shed 0 bases, with 7 bases lying between them. The CDR3 sequence is 13 residues long. Here the CDR3 reads CASSSQGSYEQYF. DNA for the CDR3: TGTGCCAGCAGCTCCCAGGGCTCCTACGAGCAGTACTTC.

This chain joins TRBV7-8 and TRBJ2-7, with 10 nucleotides matching TRBD1. The V gene's germline CDR1 is SGHVS and CDR2 FQNEAQ. Germline trimming cut 4 bases from V and 6 bases from J; bases unmatched to any gene: 6. The CDR3 is 14 amino acids. The CDR3 coding sequence is TGTGCCAGCAGCTCCCGGGACAGGGGATCCGAGCAGTACTTC. Its protein is CASSSRDRGSEQYF.

CDR3 in amino acids: CASSGLADSYNEQFF. The CDR3 DNA reads TGTGCCAGCAGTGGCCTAGCGGACTCCTACAATGAGCAGTTCTTC. V and J are TRBV6-1 and TRBJ2-1; 7 positions agree with TRBD2. Germline V gene lookup returns CDR1 MNHNS and CDR2 SASEGT. Trimming at V came to 4 bases and at J to 0 bases, leaving 3 bases not matched to a gene. The CDR3 is made up of 15 amino acids.

The chain is built from TRBV4-1 and TRBJ2-1; D is possibly TRBD1 or TRBD2 (6 bases each). The CDR3 sequence is 14 residues long. The V and J ends lost 0 bases and 7 bases respectively, with 10 bases between them. The germline gives CDR1 MGHRA, CDR2 YSYEKL. The DNA of the CDR3 is TGCGCCAGCAGCCAAGAGGAGGGGACAAATGAGCAGTTCTTC. Translated, it gives CASSQEEGTNEQFF.

This clone was seen only a few times. The gene calls are TRBV21-1 and TRBJ2-1; the table's D call TRBD2 went unverified against the DNA. TRBV21-1 is reported as a pseudogene. This CDR3 comprises 19 residues. This CDR3 is CASLRDWRTYGGSYNEQFF. The CDR3, as DNA: TGTGCCAGCCTCCGGGACTGGCGCACGTACGGGGGGTCCTACAATGAGCAGTTCTTC.